The source of this T cell receptor beta chain is a study of Ad26.COV2.S vaccination and SARS-CoV-2 variants (dated by TCRdb to 2020 to 2022). About the investigation overall: Vaccine-arm donors were drawn from COV1001, a multicentre, randomized, double-blind, placebo-controlled phase I-IIa trial of Ad26.COV2.S in healthy adults. The TCR-sequenced set comprised approximately 30 samples: approximately 19 Ad26.COV2.S vaccine recipients, 5 placebo recipients and 8 SARS-CoV-2 convalescent individuals. Throughout the experiments and outcome assessment, investigators stayed blinded to trial group allocation. Ad26.COV2.S was administered intramuscularly at 5 x 10^10 or 1 x 10^11 viral particles, either as a single shot or as two shots given 56 days apart. Sequencing of the TCRbeta repertoire served to evaluate the specificity and breadth of SARS-CoV-2-reactive T cell receptors following Ad26.COV2.S vaccination. Trial participants were randomized into five groups of five, in which low-dose or high-dose Ad26.COV2.S was given once or twice, or placebo was given on both occasions. General conclusions and limits of the study: Vaccine and placebo recipients had similar non-spike TCR breadth, a finding consistent with the vaccine containing only spike. After vaccination, substantial breadth of spike-specific CD8+ and CD4+ T cell responses was reported. Spike-specific TCR breadth was higher in Ad26.COV2.S recipients than in placebo recipients (P = 0.0014). The study lacked the statistical power to compare responses across vaccine doses or regimens. The authors noted that the TCR breadth and depth analyses may have underestimated total T cell responses.

With respect to this clone: Its binding antigen is unknown. Base qualities are not provided; no much larger clone lies one nucleotide away.

The immunoSEQ Assay was used to sequence TCRbeta CDR3 regions. After extraction, genomic DNA underwent amplification by bias-controlled multiplex PCR, followed by high-throughput sequencing. The published analysis was carried out like this. To quantify the absolute abundance of every unique TCRbeta CDR3 region, sequences were collapsed and filtered. T cell fraction was estimated by normalization of TCRbeta template counts to usable DNA, with usable DNA being measured through amplification of reference genes present in all nucleated cells. Repertoire TCRs were annotated as SARS-CoV-2-specific by exact matching of V gene, CDR3 amino acid sequence and J gene to a known reactive TCR set. MIRA supplied the reference SARS-CoV-2 TCR set, which was filtered for enrichment in COVID-19-positive ImmuneCODE repertoires so that public or cross-reactive TCRs were removed. Drawing on the MIRA antigens, annotated TCRs were analysed further at the level of specific ORF or position within ORF. Depth was the summed frequency of annotated unique rearrangements, while breadth was defined as annotated unique rearrangements over total unique productive rearrangements. Two-sided Wilcoxon rank-sum tests were used to compare TCR breadth between groups. Imported from immuneACCESS, the table was reduced by TCRdb to in-frame sequences with V and J called. These copies leave out some clones; in studies compared against another copy, an unresolved V gene accounts for under half, and the cause of the remainder is not known. V and J calls and clone size are as listed in that table; D and trimming were resolved from the DNA. The sample data list about 500,000 clones, and roughly nine tenths of these were observed just once. The ten largest account for approximately 1.7% of the sample.

Sample treatment or condition, as interpreted from the label and publication: over 15 received Ad26.COV2.S at low or high dose, single or two shots; 5 received placebo; per-sample allocation not given. For vaccine and placebo recipients, the sequenced repertoires came from samples collected on day 63 after the first injection. In Cohort 1b, 25 or so adults aged 18-55 years were enrolled at a single site in Boston, USA, between 29 July and 7 August 2020. Ad26.COV2.S consisted of a replication-incompetent adenovirus type 26 vector by which a prefusion-stabilized SARS-CoV-2 spike protein from the original Wuhan strain was expressed. The sequencing used peripheral blood, collected in a trial of Ad26.COV2.S vaccine versus placebo. This receptor was obtained from a person aged 18-65 years who received the Ad26.COV2.S COVID-19 vaccine or a placebo.

The sequenced DNA: TGTGCCAGCTCACCACTCGGGACAGGGGGCGGTGGCTATGGCTACACCTTC. Its product reads: CASSPLGTGGGGYGYTF. The chain joins TRBV18 to TRBJ1-2, and TRBD1 matches 12 of the central bases. At the junction V is shortened by 1 base and J by 4 bases; bases outside the gene matches: 7. CDR1 and CDR2, looked up from the germline V gene, are KGHSH and LQKENI. The CDR3 measures 17 amino acids from cysteine to phenylalanine. Only the CDR3 DNA stays, 51 bases, in frame from base 1.